This T cell receptor (beta chain) was recovered during a study of T cell responses to AZD1222 COVID-19 vaccine. Looking at the study overall: Some second doses came at about 4 weeks and others at about 12 weeks; these were pooled. Study observations and caveats: Only a handful of individuals given AZD1222 were seropositive at baseline. Elevations in Spike-specific TCR breadth and depth followed administration of two AZD1222 doses.

The table came from immunoSEQ multiplex PCR; TCRdb's copy has only in-frame clones and leaves some out. The sample records roughly 110,000 clones, around nine tenths being singletons. Looked up from germline, CDR1 is MNHEY and CDR2 is SVGAGI. The germline V and J ends were trimmed by 4 bases and 4 bases, with 15 bases remaining between them. CDR3 length: 15 amino acids. This clone was observed a single time. Its antigen is undetermined. V is TRBV6-5 and J is TRBJ2-3; D remains ambiguous. The receptor comes from an adult in good health. Sequencing was performed on peripheral blood, taken on day 0 of AZD1222 vaccination. CDR3 sequence reads: CASSSTDLTADTQYF. The CDR3 nucleotides are TGTGCCAGCAGTTCGACGGATCTCACCGCAGATACGCAGTATTTT.